Listed here are 6 T cell receptor beta chains from one sample, sequenced in a study of PD-1 blockade in mismatch repair-deficient tumors. Method: immunoSEQ multiplex PCR; TCRdb's copy keeps in-frame clones and lacks some. The sample gives some 48,000 clones, over 60% of which show up once; around 3.5% is in the top ten. The sample consisted of PBMCs, taken before pembrolizumab treatment. These receptors all stem from an adult with mismatch repair-deficient cancer.

This clone occurred a few times. The chain employs TRBV7-9 and TRBJ1-2; D might be TRBD1 (5 bases). The CDR3 runs 14 residues. Between the trimmed V and J ends, which lost 3 bases and 7 bases, there was a span of 15 bases. Germline CDR1 is SEHNR and CDR2 is FQNEAQ (reference sequence). CDR3 in amino acids: CASSFRDLRAGYTF. The CDR3 coding sequence is TGTGCCAGCAGCTTCCGGGACCTACGGGCTGGCTACACCTTC.

The chain recombines TRBV9 with TRBJ1-2; 9 bases fit TRBD1. In germline, CDR1 is SGDLS, CDR2 YYNGEE. V dropped 3 bases and J dropped 2; count of bases not matched to a gene: 8. CDR3 length: 16 amino acids. CDR3 protein: CASSGHDRGWNYGYTF. DNA of the CDR3: TGTGCCAGCAGCGGACATGACAGGGGGTGGAACTATGGCTACACCTTC.

The CDR3: CASSSGRADEQFF. DNA of the CDR3: TGTGCCAGCAGCTCTGGACGGGCGGATGAGCAGTTCTTC. The chain uses TRBV14 and TRBJ2-1; D is uncertain. Germline values: CDR1 SGHDN, CDR2 FVKESK. The CDR3 consists of 13 residues. Trimming took off 5 bases at V and 8 bases at J, with 13 bases between the two ends.

The V call is TRBV11-2, the J call TRBJ2-7, with 10 bases aligning to TRBD2. Trimming at V came to 5 bases and at J to 3 bases, leaving 10 bases not matched to a gene. The V gene's germline CDR1 is SGHAT and CDR2 FQNNGV. The CDR3 consists of 16 residues. CDR3 in DNA: TGTGCCAGCAGCACACTTCCCAGCGGGAGGGACTACGAGCAGTACTTC. Its translation: CASSTLPSGRDYEQYF.

The chain joins TRBV10-1 to TRBJ2-1; TRBD2 agrees at 16 bases. With 4 bases clipped from V and 4 bases from J, the junction kept 1 base outside the gene matches. The germline CDR1 and CDR2 sequences are WNHNN and SYGVQD (reference sequence). The CDR3 loop spans 16 amino acids. The CDR3 sequence: CASSGGLAGGYNEQFF. CDR3 nucleotides: TGCGCCAGCAGTGGGGGACTAGCGGGAGGGTACAATGAGCAGTTCTTC.

This chain connects TRBV29-1 to TRBJ2-5; 7 bases line up with TRBD2. Germline CDR1 SQVTM, CDR2 ANQGSEA. The J segment lost 5 bases and the V segment lost 4 bases, leaving 7 bases of the junction unmatched. The length of the CDR3 is 13 residues. The CDR3 spells CSVAGGIGETQYF. The DNA for the CDR3 is TGCAGCGTTGCGGGGGGAATCGGGGAGACCCAGTACTTC.